This TCR beta chain is drawn from a study of cytomegalovirus exposure and HLA in healthy donors (dated by TCRdb to the late 2010s). Study-wide context: An earlier analysis of some 550 of the donors reported about 250 Gb of sequence data and about 100 million unique TCR beta sequences from about 179 million T cells. About 330 gigabases of sequencing data and around 85 million unique TCR sequences made up an early release that covered 640 HLA-typed donors. Among the roughly 400 genotyped donors, around 81% belonged to the genetic ancestry cluster associated with self-reported Caucasian donors. The study aimed to test whether cataloging public T cell receptors could reveal signatures of past pathogen exposure. The T cell repertoires of under 750 subjects were profiled by immunosequencing and related to cytomegalovirus serostatus. In addition to the first cohort of 500 to 850 subjects, a separate validation cohort of approximately 130 different subjects was used. To predict cytomegalovirus infection status, the study brought together high-throughput TCR immunosequencing, statistical association of individual TCRs with disease status, and machine learning. A later analysis re-examined previously published TCR beta repertoires from hundreds of donors and added high-resolution HLA genotyping to investigate patterns of TCR occurrence. Rather than drawing on any new phenotypic data, the later analysis identified candidate immune exposures from TCR beta sequences and the way those sequences occurred across donors. To decide whether each TCR beta V gene segment behaved as functional or pseudogenic, an earlier analysis of 587 of the donors relied on high-throughput TCR beta sequencing. Donor age, sex, ethnicity and CMV serostatus were collected together with the repertoire data. Genome-wide SNP genotypes for about 65% of the roughly 670 donors were used in a later genetic analysis, which treated that subset as a discovery cohort. All discovery cohort repertoires had been generated on a single sequencing platform. Class I and class II HLA loci were covered by the typing at four-digit resolution. Typing coverage differed by locus: A, B, C, DRB1 and DQB1 were typed in roughly 620-640 donors, DQA1 in 500 to 550, DPA1 in 600 to 610, and DPB1 in 450 to 480. Several DR-DQ haplotypes were handled as single units for association and clustering, since linkage in the cohort was strong. Among 300 to 450 genotyped donors of the cohort, an average of roughly 240,000 unique TCR beta nucleotide sequences were sequenced per donor, roughly 20% of them non-productive.

The cohort consisted of approximately 690 healthy bone marrow donors. At the time of sampling, all cohort members were nominally healthy, though unrecorded immune exposures were likely present. The donor was CMV seropositive and was included in the group of 250 to 300 seropositive cohort members. A peripheral blood sample was provided by each donor, and peripheral blood mononuclear cells were used for TCR beta sequencing. Genomic DNA was extracted from the blood cell samples with the Qiagen DNeasy Blood Extraction Kit. The germline V gene (reference sequence) yields LNHNV for CDR1 and YYDKDF for CDR2. Trimming takes 4 bases off V and 6 bases off J; junction bases not matched to a gene: 9. Counted from cysteine to phenylalanine, this CDR3 has 16 amino acids. Of the read, only the CDR3 DNA is kept; its 48 bases are in frame from base 1. General findings and caveats noted by the study authors: In the study, approximately 160 TCR beta chains were listed as associated with cytomegalovirus. HLA typing was unavailable for some donors at each locus, so association tests used only the typed subset. Assigning TCR associations to individual alleles was difficult when HLA alleles, especially DR and DQ, strongly co-occurred. The presence/absence analyses assumed that sequencing depth was roughly uniform across donors, and that assumption may not be true. A cluster of highly shared sequence variants was judged likely to be a technical artifact of the sequencing pipeline. Linkage disequilibrium might explain the correlated functional status among segregating V segments, but an unknown experimental factor could not be excluded. In a later analysis, several top co-occurrence clusters were reported to appear linked to parvovirus B19, influenza, CMV and Epstein-Barr virus. Some IMGT-functional V segments, including TRBV6-2 and TRBV6-3, could not be distinguished by the 87-base-pair reads and were therefore excluded. While some public TCRs were present in many individuals, most TCR sequences turned up only very rarely across donors. Broadly in line with IMGT annotations, most TCR beta V segments showed up in productive rearrangements about 87% or about 30% of the time in an earlier analysis of 587 of the donors. A further reported finding was that TCR beta sequences accurately predicted the HLA-A and HLA-B alleles for most subjects in the first cohort. At a false discovery rate of 0.05, a later analysis linked 16,000 or so TCR beta sequences to specific HLA alleles. The classifier was reported to diagnose cytomegalovirus status with high specificity and sensitivity in both the original and validation cohorts. In a later analysis, HLA-associated TCR beta chains were found to be more clonally expanded and to have lower generation probabilities than equally common non-associated chains. In a later genetic analysis, fewer N-insertions in productive TCRs were reported among donors in an Asian-associated ancestry cluster than the roughly 700-donor mean. A later analysis found that most CMV-associated TCR beta chains appeared HLA-restricted, with HLA associations seemingly driven largely by CMV exposure. Because counts were too low, about 18 rarely observed V segments, including chromosome 9 orphons, were excluded from the earlier analysis of 587 of the donors. CMV serostatus was the only immune exposure information available for the cohort. According to a later analysis, TCR association rates differed among HLA loci, with DRB1 alleles showing the most associated TCRs and HLA-C alleles showing the fewest. It was suggested by the authors that the approach could potentially be generalized to other disease states and immunological phenotypes. A few of the identified cytomegalovirus-associated TCR beta chains were confirmed in vitro to be specific for cytomegalovirus antigens. A later genetic analysis associated a missense DCLRE1C variant with V-gene and J-gene trimming of TCR beta chains, and an independent cohort replicated the association. Only TCR beta chains were sequenced in this cohort, and the absence of alpha or paired-chain data limited detectable features.

Library creation used the immunoSEQ multiplex PCR assay. For the multiplex PCR, a mixture combining 60 forward primers for TCR Vbeta segments and 13 reverse primers for TCR Jbeta segments was used. The CDR3 region of rearranged TCR beta genes was amplified from genomic DNA with a multiplex PCR assay. The Illumina HiSeq System was used to sequence the amplified TCR beta libraries as 87-base-pair reads. The authors' pipeline ran thus. Across the 500 to 700 repertoires, a later analysis counted approximately 75 million unique TCR beta chains, roughly 11 million of which were shared by at least two donors. A nearest-neighbor algorithm error-corrected the raw reads and collapsed the reads into unique sequences, merging closely related sequences to remove PCR and sequencing errors. CDR3 sequences were aligned to IMGT reference sequences to assign V, D and J gene segments. For a sequence to be retained, a match of at least six nucleotides was required to both a V gene segment and a J gene segment. Rearrangements were called productive when the CDR3 lacked stop codons and stayed in frame with V and J; all others were non-productive. Following IMGT convention, CDR3 was defined as the stretch from the second conserved V-encoded cysteine up to the conserved J-encoded phenylalanine. The earlier analysis of about 610 of the donors excluded any sequence lacking an unambiguous match to a single V gene segment. In an earlier analysis of roughly 500 of the donors, V segments were called functional above 56.7% productive rearrangements and were called segregating when the between-donor standard deviation exceeded 5%. A statistical classification framework was developed to diagnose cytomegalovirus status using the catalog of TCR beta chain sequences. In a later analysis, V and J genes were assigned by comparing TCR nucleotide sequences against IMGT/GENE-DB human TR gene sequences. Using the TCRdist pipeline, a later analysis assigned CDR3 sequences along with most-parsimonious VDJ recombination scenarios. In a later analysis, each TCR beta chain was defined by its CDR3 amino acid sequence together with its V-gene family, and reads lacking a unique V-gene family were excluded. As a way to deal with suspected cross-contamination and a sequencing artifact, a later analysis dropped approximately 590 nucleotide sequences that were highly shared and had low generation probability. A later analysis calculated a clonal expansion index for each public chain from normalized within-repertoire ranks of inferred template counts. In a later analysis, generation probabilities were computed with a VDJ recombination model fitted to out-of-frame rearrangements, and the resulting probabilities were checked against IGoR. In a later analysis, TCR-TCR, TCR-HLA and TCR-CMV co-occurrence was scored with hypergeometric tests, and a repertoire-size bias correction was applied to TCR pairs. In a later analysis, false discovery rates were estimated by permuting HLA or CMV assignments 20 times. In a later analysis, co-occurring TCRs were grouped using DBSCAN, with TCRdist sequence similarity added in when clustering inside HLA-allele-positive subsets. For co-occurrence clustering, repertoires with fewer than 30,000 or more than 120,000 public chains were excluded, along with roughly 5 repertoires with anomalous nucleotide sharing. TCRdb took this table from immuneACCESS and kept in-frame rearrangements with V and J called. Such tables lack part of the clones; where checked against another copy, unresolved V genes explain under half of the gap, and the rest is unexplained. V, J and clone size reflect that table, while D and trimming were determined from the DNA. The sample table records 90,000 to 120,000 clones; 65% of these occur just once. The ten largest account for 3.5% to 4% of the sample.

With regard to this clone: Its cognate antigen has yet to be identified. No per-base quality is available; no much larger clone lies one base away.

The chain joins TRBV15 to TRBJ2-2, and 9 junctional nucleotides match TRBD2. The TCR sequence derives from a man aged 25 to 40 in good health and CMV-seropositive. Sample: PBMCs. The CDR3 corresponds to CATSKKRGAVAGELFF. In nucleotide form, the sequence is TGTGCCACCAGCAAGAAGCGGGGGGCGGTAGCCGGGGAGCTGTTTTTT.